This T cell receptor (beta chain) was sequenced for a study of T-cell reconstitution after alpha-beta-depleted transplantation in children (dated by TCRdb to 2016 to 2017). Some background on the complete study: Using TCR repertoire profiling, the study followed T-cell immune reconstitution in a quantitative way in children after TCRalphabeta/CD19-depleted allogeneic hematopoietic cell transplantation. Results and caveats for the whole study, not just this receptor: The apparently early recovery of alphabetaT-cell counts about two months after transplant reportedly depended on only several hundred rapidly expanded clones that came from non-depleted graft cells. In some patients, the high TCRbeta diversity seen at day 60 was put down to recipient T cells and intrathymic progenitors that had survived conditioning. Hyperexpanded clone frequencies declined over subsequent months; after one year, T-cell counts and TCRbeta diversity were mostly attributed to newly produced T cells.

About this clonotype: There is no known antigen for this receptor. Given a much more abundant clone one base away, this may be a read error.

According to the study, the label for this sample's treatment or condition signals: allogeneic hematopoietic cell transplantation with graft depleted of TCRalphabeta T cells and CD19 B cells. The children who served as transplant recipients had been given grafts of TCRalphabeta/CD19-depleted allogeneic hematopoietic cells. Libraries were built with PCR. Sequencing was performed on an Illumina HiSeq 2500. TCR libraries were prepared with molecular barcoding, using unique molecular identifiers to normalize TCRbeta repertoire quantification. The public reads were reanalyzed by TCRdb: fastp trimming at Q25, MiXCR alignment, in-frame beta chains only. CDR3 protein sequences are deduplicated, and each keeps its most common genes and DNA. This sample has 190,000 or so distinct CDR3 sequences in its table, and 5% to 6.5% of those were observed once. Clones ranked in the top ten supply 4.5% of the sample.

From the cysteine through the phenylalanine, the CDR3 covers 18 amino acids. The retained sequence is limited to the CDR3, 54 bases, with the frame set at the first base. Based on the germline V gene, the CDR1 and CDR2 sequences are SGHTA and FQGNSA. This chain is built from TRBV7-2 and TRBJ2-1; the D match is possibly TRBD1 or TRBD2, with 5 bases aligned in each. TRBJ2-7 matches the DNA end more closely, so the J call is doubtful. This clonotype was obtained from a girl under three years old with combined immunodeficiency, due to receive a stem cell transplant. Sequences were derived from PBMCs, sampled before TCRalphabeta/CD19-depleted stem cell transplant. Here is the DNA: TGTGCCAGCAGCTTAGCCCTTCTGGGGGTTAGAATCTACAATGAGCAGTACTTC. This gives the protein CASSLALLGVRIYNEQYF.